One and the same sample provided the 4 T cell receptor beta chains below, sequenced in a study of cytomegalovirus exposure and HLA in healthy donors. Method: immunoSEQ multiplex PCR; TCRdb's copy keeps in-frame clones and lacks some. The sample consists of approximately 230,000 clones, more than 85% of them appearing once. Sequencing was carried out using PBMCs. All receptors come from a man younger than 35 in good health and CMV-seropositive.

CDR3 DNA sequence: TGTGCCAGCGCAAGAGGGACGTCTGAAGCTTTCTTT. Its translation: CASARGTSEAFF. V gene TRBV28 combines with J gene TRBJ1-1; perhaps TRBD1 as D (5 bases). Trimming took off 8 bases at V and 6 bases at J, with 13 bases between the two ends. This CDR3 region has 12 residues. CDR1 is MDHEN, CDR2 SYDVKM, per germline.

This clone was seen a single time. The rearrangement links TRBV4-1 to TRBJ2-7, with a weak D call TRBD1 (6 bases). Between the trimmed V and J ends, which lost 1 base and 13 bases, there was a span of 11 bases. Per the germline V gene, CDR1 is MGHRA and CDR2 is YSYEKL. This CDR3 contains 11 residues. The CDR3 bases are TGCGCCAGCAGCCAAGGGGCAGGGGTCTACTTC. Protein: CASSQGAGVYF.

This clone has only a few counts. This chain links TRBV4-2 with TRBJ1-3; possible D gene TRBD1, 6 bases. This CDR3 contains 16 residues. Trimming removed 3 bases from V and 2 bases from J, with 14 bases in between. From germline, CDR1 is LGHNA and CDR2 YNFKEQ. The CDR3 protein is CASSQAEQGPGNTIYF. The CDR3 DNA follows: TGTGCCAGCAGCCAGGCCGAACAGGGTCCTGGAAACACCATATATTTT.

This chain links TRBV7-9 with TRBJ2-1; 12 bases map to TRBD2. After removal of 7 bases from V and 5 bases from J, the junction contained 9 bases not matched to a gene. Germline lookup yields CDR1 SEHNR and CDR2 FQNEAQ (reference sequence). The CDR3 totals 16 residues. CDR3 sequence reads: CASTSGWTSGNNEQFF. The CDR3 nucleotides are TGTGCCAGCACCTCAGGATGGACTAGCGGGAACAATGAGCAGTTCTTC.